Shown below are 9 T cell receptor beta chains from a single sample sequenced in a study of T cell responses to AZD1222 COVID-19 vaccine. The protocol was immunoSEQ multiplex PCR, while the TCRdb copy is restricted to in-frame clones and leaves out a portion. The table shows about 160,000 clones, with around 90% occurring only once. Material: peripheral blood, obtained on day 0 of MenACWY control vaccination. Receptors originate from an adult in good health.

The chain carries TRBV7-2 and TRBJ2-7; TRBD1 aligns across 7 bases. J was trimmed by 0 bases and V by 2 bases; bases with no gene match: 4. The CDR3 is made up of 15 amino acids. Looked up from germline, CDR1 is SGHTA and CDR2 is FQGNSA. CDR3 protein: CASSLSQGLSYEQYF. Written as DNA, the CDR3 is TGTGCCAGCAGCTTATCACAGGGGCTCTCCTACGAGCAGTACTTC.

The chain links TRBV5-1 to TRBJ1-1, with D hard to call. The CDR3 contains 14 residues. CDR1 is SGHRS, CDR2 YFSETQ, per germline. V was cut by 7 bases and J by 3 bases, with 16 bases left in between. CDR3 protein: CASRAIIGDTEAFF. The CDR3 DNA follows: TGCGCCAGCCGTGCAATAATTGGGGACACTGAAGCTTTCTTT.

V gene TRBV24-1 combines with J gene TRBJ1-1, with 8 bases matching TRBD1. This CDR3 has 15 amino acids. Trimming at V came to 4 bases and at J to 5 bases, leaving 8 bases not matched to a gene. Germline CDR1 and CDR2: KGHDR and SFDVKD. CDR3: CATSDTRTGKTEAFF. CDR3 DNA: TGTGCCACCAGTGACACCAGGACAGGGAAGACTGAAGCTTTCTTT.

J is TRBJ2-3 and V is TRBV5-1; D uncertain. Germline CDR1 reads SGHRS; CDR2 reads YFSETQ. There are 14 residues in the CDR3. The V end was cut by 0 bases, the J end by 3 bases, with 8 bases between. The CDR3 protein is CASSLDGRTDTQYF. The CDR3 coding sequence is TGCGCCAGCAGCTTGGACGGACGGACAGATACGCAGTATTTT.

The chain is built from TRBV28 and TRBJ2-1; D may be TRBD1 or TRBD2 (5 bases each). CDR3 length: 10 amino acids. Germline CDR1 reads MDHEN; CDR2 reads SYDVKM. V shed 8 bases and J shed 8 bases, with 7 bases lying between them. CDR3 coding DNA: TGTGCCAGCTTGGGGGATGAGCAGTTCTTC. It encodes CASLGDEQFF. Full variable domain (remainder filled in from reference TRBV28 and TRBJ2-1): DVKVTQSSRYLVKRTGEKVFLECVQDMDHENMFWYRQDPGLGLRLIYFSYDVKMKEKGDIPEGYSVSREKKERFSLILESASTNQTSMYLCASLGDEQFFGPGTRLTVL.

This rearrangement joins TRBV7-9 to TRBJ1-2, with D tentatively TRBD1 (6 bases). Trimming stripped 5 bases from V and 2 bases from J, with 12 bases between. Germline V gene data show CDR1 as SEHNR and CDR2 as FQNEAQ (reference sequence). This CDR3 is built from 14 residues. CDR3 protein: CASSPRTENYGYTF. CDR3 nucleotides: TGTGCCAGCAGCCCCCGGACAGAGAACTATGGCTACACCTTC.

V is TRBV12-3 or TRBV12-4 and J is TRBJ1-5; tentative D call: TRBD1 (6 bases). There are 13 residues in the CDR3. V lost 4 bases and J lost 4, with 8 bases in between. CDR3 region: CASSSGANQPQHF. DNA of the CDR3: TGTGCCAGCAGTTCAGGGGCTAATCAGCCCCAGCATTTT.

In DNA, the CDR3 is TGTGCCAGCAGCTTAGCTAGCGGAGGGGGCAATGAGCAGTTCTTC. Encoded protein: CASSLASGGGNEQFF. V and J are TRBV7-9 and TRBJ2-1, with D perhaps assigned TRBD1 or TRBD2 (6 bases each). V lost 0 bases and J 6 bases, leaving 12 bases between the germline ends. This CDR3 contains 15 residues. Germline CDR1 reads SEHNR; CDR2 reads FQNEAQ (reference sequence).

This clone was detected once. The chain is built from TRBV9 and TRBJ2-1; D call uncertain. CDR1 and CDR2 from the germline V gene are SGDLS and YYNGEE. CDR3 length equals 13 residues. Trimming left V 1 base short and J 5 bases short, with 7 bases between. The CDR3 region is CASSVPPNNEQFF. CDR3 nucleotide sequence: TGTGCCAGCAGCGTACCTCCGAACAATGAGCAGTTCTTC.